Shown below are 2 T cell receptor beta chains from a single sample sequenced in a study of cytomegalovirus exposure and HLA in healthy donors (TCRdb year 2017). The library was generated by the immunoSEQ multiplex PCR assay. TCRdb took this table from immuneACCESS and kept in-frame rearrangements with V and J called. Such tables lack part of the clones; where checked against another copy, unresolved V genes explain under half of the gap, and the rest is unexplained. The sample yields over 120,000 clones; 90% were counted once. Less than 7% of the sample is in the top ten clones. Source material: PBMCs. Receptor source: a woman aged 25 to 39 in good health and CMV-seropositive.

V is TRBV2 and J is TRBJ1-4; no firm D call. The CDR3 loop spans 12 amino acids. Trimming left V 5 bases short and J 8 bases short, with 9 bases between. Germline CDR1 reads SNHLY; CDR2 reads FYNNEI. The CDR3 loop is CASSPPGEKLFF. The CDR3 DNA is TGTGCCAGCAGTCCCCCGGGGGAAAAACTGTTTTTT.

This chain links TRBV5-5 with TRBJ1-1, with TRBD1 matching 12 bases. This CDR3 contains 18 residues. Losses at the gene ends were 2 bases for V and 1 base for J; bases not matched to a gene: 9. The germline gives CDR1 SGHKS, CDR2 YYEKEE (reference sequence). CDR3: CASSFSPGQGAWNTEAFF. In nucleotides, the CDR3 is TGTGCCAGCAGCTTTTCCCCGGGACAGGGGGCGTGGAACACTGAAGCTTTCTTT.